This TCR beta chain originates from a study of blood T cell repertoires in COVID-19. The wider study: Samples representing acute and convalescent COVID-19 were sourced from the United States, Italy and Spain. Sources were T cells, B-cell-depleted T cells, or PBMCs; the material itself was cDNA or gDNA.

The ends lost 1 base at V and 4 bases at J; junction bases unmatched: 9. Germline CDR1 reads SGHAT; CDR2 reads FQNNGV. This CDR3 is 17 amino acids long. Profiling relied on immunoSEQ multiplex PCR, and the TCRdb table lists in-frame clones only, not all of them. The sample contains tens of thousands of clones, 80% to 95% of which appear only once. The chain joins TRBV11-2 to TRBJ2-5, with 10 nucleotides matching TRBD1. The TCR comes from a man between 18 and 35 years old with COVID-19, enrolled during active disease. The sequenced sample consisted of peripheral blood. CDR3 nucleotide sequence: TGTGCCAGCAGCTTAGTCTGGGTGACAGGGGGCCGAGAGACCCAGTACTTC. Amino acids: CASSLVWVTGGRETQYF.